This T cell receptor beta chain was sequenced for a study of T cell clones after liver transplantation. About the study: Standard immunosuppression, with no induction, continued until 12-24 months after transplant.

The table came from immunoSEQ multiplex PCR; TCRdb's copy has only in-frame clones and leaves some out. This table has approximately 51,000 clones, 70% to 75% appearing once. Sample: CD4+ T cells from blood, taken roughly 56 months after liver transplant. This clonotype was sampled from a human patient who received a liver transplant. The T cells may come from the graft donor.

The CDR3 loop is CASSLGGAGQPQHF. As DNA, the CDR3 is TGTGCCAGCAGCTTAGGGGGGGCCGGTCAGCCCCAGCATTTT. The V gene is TRBV7-9, the J gene TRBJ1-5, with D maybe TRBD1 (6 bases). V was cut by 1 base and J by 6 bases, with 10 bases left in between. The germline V gene has CDR1 SEHNR and CDR2 FQNEAQ (reference sequence). The CDR3 is 14 amino acids.